A selection of T cell receptor beta chains follows, all from one sample in a study of CD8 T cells in Susac syndrome. TCRdb called the immunoSEQ multiplex PCR reads again in MiXCR, with one record for every CDR3 protein. Of around 100,000 distinct CDR3 sequences in the sample, roughly 96% were seen once. The sequencing sample was made of CD8+ T cells from PBMCs. The receptor set was obtained from a human donor with Susac syndrome. CDR3s include the opening cysteine and the closing phenylalanine or tryptophan. Each record gives: J gene, V gene, D gene, CDR3 protein. The D gene is left open where the match is weak.

J gene: TRBJ2-7; V gene: TRBV5-1; D gene: -; CDR3 protein: CASSSRTVRYEQYF
J gene: TRBJ2-1; V gene: TRBV29-1; D gene: -; CDR3 protein: CSVGFGSHEQFF
J gene: TRBJ2-5; V gene: TRBV20-1; D gene: -; CDR3 protein: CSARGEGEEETQYF
J gene: TRBJ2-5; V gene: TRBV5-1; D gene: TRBD2; CDR3 protein: CASSFPSTGGYQETQYF
J gene: TRBJ2-5; V gene: TRBV7-3; D gene: -; CDR3 protein: CASSLGGGSETQYF
J gene: TRBJ2-2; V gene: TRBV6-2/TRBV6-3; D gene: -; CDR3 protein: CASSSGLYSTGELFF
J gene: TRBJ1-1; V gene: TRBV5-6; D gene: -; CDR3 protein: CASSPGGQNTEAFF
J gene: TRBJ2-5; V gene: TRBV6-5; D gene: -; CDR3 protein: CASSYQFRGGETQYF
J gene: TRBJ2-2; V gene: TRBV11-3; D gene: -; CDR3 protein: CASSSRGGELFF
J gene: TRBJ2-1; V gene: TRBV20-1; D gene: TRBD1; CDR3 protein: CSASGPGTGMSSYNEQFF
J gene: TRBJ2-5; V gene: TRBV6-5; D gene: TRBD1; CDR3 protein: CASSYDRVRAQYF
J gene: TRBJ1-1; V gene: TRBV7-9; D gene: -; CDR3 protein: CASSNPEGSNTEAFF
J gene: TRBJ2-1; V gene: TRBV29-1; D gene: -; CDR3 protein: CSVSVAYNEQFF
J gene: TRBJ2-3; V gene: TRBV5-5; D gene: -; CDR3 protein: CASSPEGLGTDTQYF
J gene: TRBJ2-2; V gene: TRBV12-3/TRBV12-4; D gene: -; CDR3 protein: CASGFTGELFF
J gene: TRBJ2-1; V gene: TRBV7-8; D gene: TRBD2; CDR3 protein: CASSPTLTSGGRGEQFF
J gene: TRBJ1-1; V gene: TRBV7-9; D gene: -; CDR3 protein: CASSFQRTTESEAFF
J gene: TRBJ2-7; V gene: TRBV29-1; D gene: TRBD2; CDR3 protein: CSVPGLAGGEYEQYF
J gene: TRBJ1-5; V gene: TRBV18; D gene: -; CDR3 protein: CASSYTGARNQPQHF
J gene: TRBJ2-7; V gene: TRBV20-1; D gene: -; CDR3 protein: CSARDISYEQYF
J gene: TRBJ2-1; V gene: TRBV12-3/TRBV12-4; D gene: -; CDR3 protein: CASSPNPVDEQFF
J gene: TRBJ1-1; V gene: TRBV19; D gene: -; CDR3 protein: CASSPSTGYAEAFF
J gene: TRBJ2-7; V gene: TRBV19; D gene: -; CDR3 protein: CASSRADAYEQYF
J gene: TRBJ1-5; V gene: TRBV2; D gene: -; CDR3 protein: CASSDDWPQHF
J gene: TRBJ2-1; V gene: TRBV28; D gene: -; CDR3 protein: CASSFDSFYSYNEQFF
J gene: TRBJ2-5; V gene: TRBV13; D gene: -; CDR3 protein: CASSPRDYQETQYF
J gene: TRBJ2-7; V gene: TRBV4-1; D gene: -; CDR3 protein: CASSQLGLASYEQYF
J gene: TRBJ2-5; V gene: TRBV18; D gene: -; CDR3 protein: CASSPIVAGPRETQYF
J gene: TRBJ2-3; V gene: TRBV18; D gene: -; CDR3 protein: CASSPIPLRTDTQYF
J gene: TRBJ2-2; V gene: TRBV29-1; D gene: -; CDR3 protein: CSVERGRNTGELFF
J gene: TRBJ2-4; V gene: TRBV29-1; D gene: -; CDR3 protein: CSAGLAKNIQYF
J gene: TRBJ2-2; V gene: TRBV4-1; D gene: -; CDR3 protein: CASRGPANTGELFF
J gene: TRBJ2-6; V gene: TRBV29-1; D gene: -; CDR3 protein: CSVEQGSGANVLTF
J gene: TRBJ2-1; V gene: TRBV5-6; D gene: -; CDR3 protein: CASSPSPTEYSYNEQFF
J gene: TRBJ2-1; V gene: TRBV3-1; D gene: -; CDR3 protein: CASSPDPVTEQFF
J gene: TRBJ2-5; V gene: TRBV20-1; D gene: TRBD2; CDR3 protein: CSAHPTSGALLTQYF
J gene: TRBJ2-3; V gene: TRBV20-1; D gene: -; CDR3 protein: CSAYPGRSSDTQYF
J gene: TRBJ2-7; V gene: TRBV11-2; D gene: TRBD1; CDR3 protein: CASSFSGQATYEQYF
J gene: TRBJ2-1; V gene: TRBV29-1; D gene: TRBD2; CDR3 protein: CSVLKLAGRAYNEQFF